A single sample is the source of the 20 T cell receptor beta chains below, sequenced in a study of T cell responses to AZD1222 COVID-19 vaccine. Generated by immunoSEQ multiplex PCR, the TCRdb table keeps only in-frame clones and is missing some. The sample records more than 150,000 clones, 88% being singletons. The specimen was peripheral blood, collected on day 0 of AZD1222 vaccination. The receptor set was obtained from an adult in good health.

V and J are TRBV15 and TRBJ2-6; D gene ambiguous. Looked up from germline, CDR1 is LNHNV and CDR2 is YYDKDF (reference sequence). The CDR3 has 15 amino acids. V gave up 0 bases and J gave up 3 bases, with 6 bases separating them. The CDR3 here is CATSRDPSGANVLTF. The CDR3 DNA is TGTGCCACCAGCAGAGATCCGAGTGGGGCCAACGTCCTGACTTTC.

The chain joins TRBV5-8 to TRBJ2-7; 10 positions match TRBD1. The germline gives CDR1 SGHTS, CDR2 YDEGEE. Trimming removed 3 bases from V and 0 bases from J; junction bases left unmatched: 3. CDR3 length: 15 amino acids. CDR3 sequence (DNA): TGTGCCAGCAGCTCCGGACAGGGGGTCTCCTACGAGCAGTACTTC. Amino acid sequence: CASSSGQGVSYEQYF.

Worth noting for this clone: The sample has other DNA sequences that encode this CDR3 too. The rearrangement links TRBV28 to TRBJ2-1; D remains unclear. Germline values: CDR1 MDHEN, CDR2 SYDVKM. With 5 bases removed from V and 5 bases from J, the gap between germline ends came to 4 bases. This CDR3 contains 11 residues. The CDR3 spells CASSLNNEQFF. CDR3 nucleotide sequence: TGTGCCAGCAGTCTGAACAATGAGCAGTTCTTC.

The rearrangement links TRBV28 to TRBJ1-6, with TRBD1 identical over 8 bases. Per the germline V gene, CDR1 is MDHEN and CDR2 is SYDVKM. The V and J ends lost 4 bases and 0 bases, in that order; junction bases with no gene match: 11. CDR3 length equals 19 residues. CDR3 sequence: CASSSPLNRGSSYNSPLHF. CDR3 sequence (DNA): TGTGCCAGCAGTTCCCCCCTAAACAGGGGGAGCTCCTATAATTCACCCCTCCACTTT.

The genes are TRBV4-2 and TRBJ2-1; the D is unclear. V was shortened by 0 bases and J by 6 bases, with 15 bases between the two germline ends. The CDR3 runs 16 residues. Germline CDR1 and CDR2: LGHNA and YNFKEQ. The CDR3 region is CASSQEGFARGNEQFF. The CDR3 region has the DNA TGTGCCAGCAGCCAAGAAGGGTTTGCTAGAGGCAATGAGCAGTTCTTC.

V usage is TRBV6-2 or TRBV6-3 and J usage is TRBJ1-2; TRBD1 matches 11 bases. The CDR3 runs 17 residues. Germline CDR1 reads MNHEY; CDR2 reads SVGEGT. The V and J ends lost 3 bases and 7 bases, in that order; junction bases with no gene match: 13. CDR3 nucleotides: TGTGCCAGCAGTTATGGCGGCGGACAGGGGGCGGCATCTGGCTACACCTTC. Its protein product is CASSYGGGQGAASGYTF.

V gene TRBV10-3 combines with J gene TRBJ1-1; TRBD1 agrees at 10 bases. Germline loops: CDR1 ENHRY, CDR2 SYGVKD. The CDR3 is 15 residues long. J was trimmed by 2 bases and V by 5 bases; bases with no gene match: 5. The CDR3 DNA is TGTGCCATCAGTTTGACAGGGGGCGTCAACACTGAAGCTTTCTTT. Translating gives CAISLTGGVNTEAFF.

This chain connects TRBV11-3 to TRBJ2-3, with 11 nucleotides matching TRBD2. Trimming cost V 5 bases and J 1 base; bases outside gene matches: 5. Germline CDR1 SGHNT, CDR2 YENEEA. The CDR3 is made up of 16 amino acids. For the CDR3, the DNA is TGTGCCAGCAGCAGAGGGACTAGCGGACGCACAGATACGCAGTATTTT. This codes for CASSRGTSGRTDTQYF.

The genes are TRBV5-5 and TRBJ2-7; TRBD1 matches 7 bases. CDR3 length equals 15 residues. The germline V gene encodes CDR1 SGHKS and CDR2 YYEKEE (reference sequence). Germline trimming cut 4 bases from V and 7 bases from J; bases unmatched to any gene: 14. The CDR3 protein is CASSIGQASVVEQYF. In DNA form, the CDR3 reads TGTGCCAGCAGCATCGGACAGGCGTCTGTAGTTGAGCAGTACTTC.

The V gene is TRBV5-1, the J gene TRBJ1-1, with 7 nucleotides matching TRBD1. Germline V gene data show CDR1 as SGHRS and CDR2 as YFSETQ. The V segment lost 3 bases and the J segment 0 bases; nucleotides outside the gene matches: 2. The CDR3 consists of 14 residues. CDR3 nucleotide sequence: TGCGCCAGCAGCTCGACAGGGTTGAACACTGAAGCTTTCTTT. Its protein product is CASSSTGLNTEAFF.

The chain combines TRBV19 with TRBJ2-2; 8 nucleotides match TRBD1. The CDR3 length is 16 residues. The germline gives CDR1 LNHDA, CDR2 SQIVND (reference sequence). V was pared by 5 bases and J by 0 bases, with 5 bases of the junction left unmatched. In DNA, the CDR3 is TGTGCCAGTAGTCCGACAGGGGTCCCGAACACCGGGGAGCTGTTTTTT. Its translation is CASSPTGVPNTGELFF.

The chain couples TRBV28 to TRBJ1-6; 7 bases agree with TRBD1. The junction had 15 bases not matched to a gene; V was cut back by 6 bases and J by 7 bases. The length of the CDR3 is 17 residues. Germline V CDR1 and CDR2: MDHEN, SYDVKM. CDR3 bases: TGTGCCAGCAGAACTTCCCGACAGGGATTTTACAATTCACCCCTCCACTTT. Translating gives CASRTSRQGFYNSPLHF.

This clone was found once. The V and J genes are TRBV28 and TRBJ2-5, with D possibly being TRBD1 (5 bases). This CDR3 spans 17 amino acids. Deletions cut 1 base from V and 4 bases from J, with 19 bases between. The germline V gene encodes CDR1 MDHEN and CDR2 SYDVKM. The CDR3 bases are TGTGCCAGCAGTTTATTGGCGCAGGGCAAAAGGGGAGAGACCCAGTACTTC. Amino acid sequence: CASSLLAQGKRGETQYF.

The rearrangement uses TRBV6-6 and TRBJ2-7, with D perhaps being TRBD1 or TRBD2 (5 bases each). CDR1 is MNHNY and CDR2 is SVGAGI in the germline V gene (reference sequence). The V end was cut by 10 bases, the J end by 2 bases, with 12 bases between. There are 12 residues in the CDR3. CDR3 protein: CATHGGTYEQYF. The DNA for the CDR3 is TGTGCCACCCATGGGGGAACCTACGAGCAGTACTTC.

V gene TRBV6-2 or TRBV6-3 combines with J gene TRBJ1-5, with 10 nucleotides matching TRBD1. Germline loops: CDR1 MNHEY, CDR2 SVGEGT. J gave up 2 bases and V 3 bases, and 10 bases lay outside the gene matches. The CDR3 is 18 amino acids. This CDR3 is CASSYSPWTGGGNQPQHF. For the CDR3, the DNA is TGTGCCAGCAGTTATTCTCCCTGGACAGGGGGAGGCAATCAGCCCCAGCATTTT.

The J gene is TRBJ1-1, the V gene TRBV5-1; D is undetermined. The CDR3 runs 14 residues. The V and J ends lost 0 bases and 0 bases respectively, with 6 bases between them. Germline-derived CDR1 and CDR2 are SGHRS and YFSETQ. CDR3 protein: CASSLVGLNTEAFF. CDR3 DNA sequence: TGCGCCAGCAGCTTGGTAGGGTTGAACACTGAAGCTTTCTTT.

The rearrangement joins TRBV2 to TRBJ2-5, with 7 bases lining up with TRBD1. CDR3 size: 14 residues. Looked up from germline, CDR1 is SNHLY and CDR2 is FYNNEI. V was pared by 7 bases and J by 0 bases, with 5 bases of the junction left unmatched. The CDR3: CASTQGQYQETQYF. The CDR3 nucleotides read TGTGCCAGCACCCAGGGACAGTACCAAGAGACCCAGTACTTC.

The CDR3 here is CASSQDHSQETQYF. As DNA, the CDR3 is TGCGCCAGCAGCCAAGATCACAGCCAAGAGACCCAGTACTTC. The chain is built from TRBV4-3 and TRBJ2-5; D is uncertain. Deletions cut 0 bases from V and 1 base from J, with 6 bases between. CDR3 length: 14 residues. The germline V gene has CDR1 LGHNA and CDR2 YSLEER.

The CDR3 nucleotides read TGTGCCAGCACCGGCGGAATCTATGGCTACACCTTC. Translating gives CASTGGIYGYTF. V gene TRBV25-1 combines with J gene TRBJ1-2, with D unresolved. The CDR3 covers 12 residues. The ends were cut back, 7 bases at V and 4 bases at J, with 10 bases in the middle. Germline V lookup: CDR1 MGHDK, CDR2 SYGVNS.

The rearrangement joins TRBV30 to TRBJ2-7, with 10 bases fitting TRBD1. V trimming: 3 bases; J trimming: 7 bases; junction bases outside the gene matches: 12. The germline V gene encodes CDR1 GTSNPN and CDR2 SVGIG (reference sequence). CDR3 size: 15 residues. CDR3 in amino acids: CAWSSPGQGYWEQYF. The CDR3 bases are TGTGCCTGGAGCTCTCCGGGACAGGGGTATTGGGAGCAGTACTTC.